This TCR beta chain was recorded in a study of blood T cells in healthy people across ages. Study outcomes and limitations: While age rose, TCR beta diversity per million T cells dropped in a roughly linear way. Possibly confounding the expanded clonotype changes was the fact that donor CMV status was unknown. Because sorting was not performed, PBMCs prevented conclusive naive versus antigen-experienced comparison.

With 0 bases removed from V and 4 bases from J, the gap between germline ends came to 11 bases. Germline-derived CDR1 and CDR2 are MGHRA and YSYEKL. The CDR3 runs to 15 residues. On this clonotype itself: As yet, its antigen is unknown.

PCR was performed a second time for about 7 to 11 cycles using a sample-barcoded 5' primer and a J-beta primer mix. From the 5' RACE reads, TCRdb called clonotypes with MiXCR, one entry per CDR3 protein. The sample includes approximately 1.5 million distinct CDR3 sequences, about 31% seen only once; the top ten take about 11%. Sequencing was carried out using blood. The rearrangement joins TRBV4-1 to TRBJ2-3; D gene uncertain. The clonotype originates from a woman younger than 45 in good health. The CDR3 DNA reads as TGCGCCAGCAGCCAAGAGGAAAGGGCCCCAGATACGCAGTATTTT. Encoded protein: CASSQEERAPDTQYF.